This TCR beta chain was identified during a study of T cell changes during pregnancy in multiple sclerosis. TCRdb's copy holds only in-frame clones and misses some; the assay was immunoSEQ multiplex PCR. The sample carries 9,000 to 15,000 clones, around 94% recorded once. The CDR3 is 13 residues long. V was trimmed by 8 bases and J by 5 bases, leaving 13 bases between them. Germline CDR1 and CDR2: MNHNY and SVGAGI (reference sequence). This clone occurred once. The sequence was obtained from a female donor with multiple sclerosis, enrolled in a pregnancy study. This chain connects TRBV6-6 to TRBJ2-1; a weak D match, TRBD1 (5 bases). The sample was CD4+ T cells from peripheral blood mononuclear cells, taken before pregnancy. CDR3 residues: CASGPWGNNEQFF. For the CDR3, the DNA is TGTGCCAGCGGTCCTTGGGGCAACAATGAGCAGTTCTTC.